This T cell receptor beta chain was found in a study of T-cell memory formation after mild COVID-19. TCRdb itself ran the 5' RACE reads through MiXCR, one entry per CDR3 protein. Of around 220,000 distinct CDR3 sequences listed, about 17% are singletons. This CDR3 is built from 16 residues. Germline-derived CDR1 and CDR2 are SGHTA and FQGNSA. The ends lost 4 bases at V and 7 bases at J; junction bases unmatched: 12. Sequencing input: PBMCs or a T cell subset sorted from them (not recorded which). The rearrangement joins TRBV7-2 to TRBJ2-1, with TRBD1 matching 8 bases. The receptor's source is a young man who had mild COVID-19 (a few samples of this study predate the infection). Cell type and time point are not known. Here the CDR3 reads CASSSSFGQGRNEQFF. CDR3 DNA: TGTGCCAGCAGCTCTAGCTTTGGACAGGGAAGGAATGAGCAGTTCTTC.